This T cell receptor beta chain came from a study of naive and memory T cell subsets. Per the germline V gene, CDR1 is SGHTA and CDR2 is FQGNSA. This CDR3 has 15 amino acids. With 4 bases clipped from V and 6 bases from J, the junction kept 4 bases outside the gene matches. This clonotype was recorded many times. Its antigen is undetermined. Findings and limits, study-wide: Gini index rose across naive, CM, EM and EMRA in CD4 and CD8. Activation and differentiation may alter RNA-based TCR counts.

Two oligonucleotides, mixed equimolar, formed the beta constant-region primer covering TRBC1 and TRBC2. MiXCR, applied by TCRdb to the UMI-ligation and nested PCR reads, yields one record per CDR3 protein. The sample lists about 4,600 distinct CDR3 sequences, roughly 7.8% occurring once. Sequenced input: CD4+ TEMRA cells from blood. Subset of the sample: effector memory re-expressing CD45RA, CD45RA+ CD27-. The TCR comes from a human donor in good health. The chain employs TRBV7-2 and TRBJ2-3; the match to TRBD2 covers 13 bases. CDR3 DNA sequence: TGTGCCAGCAGCTCCGGACTAGCGGGAGACGATACGCAGTATTTT. Amino acids: CASSSGLAGDDTQYF.